This T cell receptor beta chain appears in the sequencing data of a study of cytomegalovirus exposure and HLA in healthy donors. The PCR had 60 Vbeta and 13 Jbeta primers. Produced via immunoSEQ multiplex PCR; TCRdb's table is partial and in-frame only. This table lists 150,000 to 200,000 clones. Points from the study as a whole: Cytomegalovirus-associated status was assigned to some 160 TCR beta chains.

This CDR3 is 12 amino acids long. Germline V lookup: CDR1 SQVTM, CDR2 ANQGSEA. Deletions cut 5 bases from V and 2 bases from J, with 10 bases between. On this clone: Its antigen is as yet unknown.

Healthy individuals who donated bone marrow served as the donors. The receptor comes from a man aged 25 to 40 in good health and CMV-seronegative. The sequenced material came from PBMCs. The chain carries TRBV29-1 and TRBJ2-7; perhaps TRBD1 as D (6 bases). The CDR3 DNA reads as TGCAGCGTTCAGGACAGCACCTACGAGCAGTACTTC. Protein sequence: CSVQDSTYEQYF.